This is a list of T cell receptor beta chains from one sample in a study of graft-versus-host responses after intestinal transplantation. TCRdb's table, derived via immunoSEQ multiplex PCR, lists solely in-frame clones and lacks some. The sample holds fewer than 120,000 clones; 80% to 95% are singletons and the top ten take roughly 0.5%. For these TCRs, the target antigens are not known. The sample was unstimulated CD8+ T cells sorted from spleen or lymph node cells, taken before intestinal transplant. These receptors all stem from a human donor who received an intestinal transplant. Both conserved end residues are part of each CDR3. Fields, in order: clone size, V gene, CDR3 protein. Expanded clones are given a class, and other clones once, few, many or no size at all.

abundance: .; v_gene: TRBV30; CDR3aa: CASNRGTVYSRSGANVLTF
abundance: .; v_gene: TRBV10-1; CDR3aa: CASSETHGASYNEQFF
abundance: .; v_gene: TRBV29-1; CDR3aa: CRGHTSYEQYF
abundance: .; v_gene: TRBV28; CDR3aa: CASSPRTGWDQPQHF
abundance: .; v_gene: TRBV30; CDR3aa: CACIQGDPQDGYTF
abundance: .; v_gene: TRBV9; CDR3aa: CASSSQGDPNTEAFF
abundance: .; v_gene: TRBV29-1; CDR3aa: CSVEEGTGTRSYNEQFF
abundance: .; v_gene: TRBV27; CDR3aa: CASSSPNQPQHF
abundance: .; v_gene: TRBV2; CDR3aa: CASLYSGLAGTYEQYF
abundance: .; v_gene: TRBV6-6; CDR3aa: CASSYSGQYYEQYF
abundance: .; v_gene: TRBV5-1; CDR3aa: CASSLLAGAYNEQFF
abundance: .; v_gene: TRBV19; CDR3aa: CASSIRVSGNTIYF
abundance: .; v_gene: TRBV19; CDR3aa: CASSMLYNEQFF
abundance: .; v_gene: TRBV7-9; CDR3aa: CASSLPVGREYNEQFF
abundance: .; v_gene: TRBV19; CDR3aa: CASSIMGPDQPQHF
abundance: .; v_gene: TRBV10-3; CDR3aa: CAISERRPGQGLETQYF
abundance: .; v_gene: TRBV5-1; CDR3aa: CASSLEVRAGDTQYF
abundance: .; v_gene: TRBV27; CDR3aa: CASAGGSSYEQYF
abundance: once; v_gene: TRBV2; CDR3aa: CAAGTSGRAGEQYF
abundance: .; v_gene: TRBV12-5; CDR3aa: CASGSGQGGGYTF
abundance: .; v_gene: TRBV9; CDR3aa: CASSVRREGHYRNEQFF
abundance: .; v_gene: TRBV5-1; CDR3aa: CASSFGGEDTEAFF
abundance: .; v_gene: TRBV6-1; CDR3aa: CASRNIKGGHYGYTF
abundance: .; v_gene: TRBV30; CDR3aa: CAWSVPVGKTYTDTQYF
abundance: .; v_gene: TRBV11-2; CDR3aa: CASSRGAWDTQYF
abundance: .; v_gene: TRBV9; CDR3aa: CASSVKRGRDGELFF
abundance: .; v_gene: TRBV5-1; CDR3aa: CASSLEGGGQTYEQYF
abundance: .; v_gene: TRBV6-1; CDR3aa: CARPDGGGNTIYF